These 5 T cell receptor beta chains originate from one sample sequenced in a study of T cell repertoires in cytomegalovirus infection. One entry per CDR3 protein, called by TCRdb with MiXCR from the reads. The repertoire holds roughly 280,000 distinct CDR3 sequences, with about 20% as singletons. These TCRs are of unknown antigen specificity. The material sequenced was cultured PBMCs, taken from culture after CMV antigen stimulation. Every receptor here comes from a human donor in good health (CMV status not recorded). Some clones in this sample may be carry-over from other donors' samples.

This clonotype was found many times. The genes are TRBV4-2 and TRBJ1-3, with D possibly TRBD1 on 5 matching bases. Trimming took off 4 bases at V and 0 bases at J, with 19 bases between the two ends. The CDR3 has 18 residues. CDR1 is LGHNA, CDR2 YNFKEQ, per germline. The CDR3 here is CASSPSGGDGGSGNTIYF. CDR3 DNA: TGTGCCAGCAGCCCCTCAGGCGGGGACGGCGGCTCTGGAAACACCATATATTTT.

The rearrangement links TRBV7-2 to TRBJ2-2; D unresolved. Germline assignment: CDR1 SGHTA and CDR2 FQGNSA. With 4 bases removed from V and 6 bases from J, the gap between germline ends came to 6 bases. CDR3 length equals 12 residues. Here the CDR3 reads CASSYKAGELFF. The CDR3 nucleotides are TGTGCCAGCAGCTATAAGGCCGGGGAGCTGTTTTTT.

The sample holds a few counts of this clonotype. The V and J genes are TRBV2 and TRBJ2-1; 9 positions agree with TRBD2. Germline V gene sequence: CDR1 SNHLY, CDR2 FYNNEI. This CDR3 is built from 16 residues. V lost 2 bases, J lost 12 bases, and 14 bases stayed unmatched. CDR3 sequence: CASSEPRLAEERRQFF. The DNA of the CDR3 is TGTGCCAGCAGTGAACCTAGACTAGCGGAGGAAAGAAGGCAGTTCTTC. Supplemented by reference TRBV2 and TRBJ2-1, the full variable domain reads EPEVTQTPSHQVTQMGQEVILRCVPISNHLYFYWYRQILGQKVEFLVSFYNNEISEKSEIFDDQFSVERPDGSNFTLKIRSTKLEDSAMYFCASSEPRLAEERRQFFGPGTRLTVL.

This clonotype showed up many times. The chain carries TRBV7-8 and TRBJ2-3; no clear D gene. The CDR3 spans 12 residues. The germline V gene has CDR1 SGHVS and CDR2 FQNEAQ. V was trimmed by 3 bases and J by 4 bases, leaving 5 bases between them. The CDR3, as DNA: TGTGCCAGCAGCTTCTATTCAGATACGCAGTATTTT. It specifies CASSFYSDTQYF.

In this sample, this clonotype turned up a few times. The chain carries TRBV7-9 and TRBJ2-1; 7 nucleotides agree with TRBD1. There are 15 residues in the CDR3. The junction had 1 base not matched to a gene; V was cut back by 0 bases and J by 2 bases. In germline, CDR1 is SEHNR, CDR2 FQNEAQ (reference sequence). In DNA, the CDR3 is TGTGCCAGCAGCTTAGCTCAGGGGGCCTACAATGAGCAGTTCTTC. Residues: CASSLAQGAYNEQFF.